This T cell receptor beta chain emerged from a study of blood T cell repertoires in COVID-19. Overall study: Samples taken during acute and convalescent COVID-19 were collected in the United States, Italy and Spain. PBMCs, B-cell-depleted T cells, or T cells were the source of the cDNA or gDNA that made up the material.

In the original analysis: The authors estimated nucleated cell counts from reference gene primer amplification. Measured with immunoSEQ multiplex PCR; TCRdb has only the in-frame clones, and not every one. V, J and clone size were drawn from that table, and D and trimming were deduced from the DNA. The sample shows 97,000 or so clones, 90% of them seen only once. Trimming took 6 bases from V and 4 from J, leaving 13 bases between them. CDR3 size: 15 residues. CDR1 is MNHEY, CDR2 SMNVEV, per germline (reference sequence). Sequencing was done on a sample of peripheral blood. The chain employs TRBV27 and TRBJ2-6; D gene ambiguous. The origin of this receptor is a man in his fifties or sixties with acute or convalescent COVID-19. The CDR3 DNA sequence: TGTGCCAGCAGCTCCCAGGTCGTGGGGGCCAACGTCCTGACTTTC. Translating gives CASSSQVVGANVLTF.